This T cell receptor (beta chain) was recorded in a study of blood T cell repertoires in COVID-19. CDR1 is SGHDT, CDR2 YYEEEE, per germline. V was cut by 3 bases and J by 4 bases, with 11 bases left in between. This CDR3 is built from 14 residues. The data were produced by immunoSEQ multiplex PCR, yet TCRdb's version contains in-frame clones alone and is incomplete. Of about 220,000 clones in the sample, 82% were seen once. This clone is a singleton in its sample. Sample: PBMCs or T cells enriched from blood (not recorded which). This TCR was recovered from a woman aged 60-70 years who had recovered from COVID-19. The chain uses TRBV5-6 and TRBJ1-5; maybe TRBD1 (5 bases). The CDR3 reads CASSSGLGNQPQHF. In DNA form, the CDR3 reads TGTGCCAGCAGCTCGGGACTCGGGAATCAGCCCCAGCATTTT. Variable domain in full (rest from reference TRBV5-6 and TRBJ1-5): DAGVTQSPTHLIKTRGQQVTLRCSPKSGHDTVSWYQQALGQGPQFIFQYYEEEERQRGNFPDRFSGHQFPNYSSELNVNALLLGDSALYLCASSSGLGNQPQHFGDGTRLSIL.